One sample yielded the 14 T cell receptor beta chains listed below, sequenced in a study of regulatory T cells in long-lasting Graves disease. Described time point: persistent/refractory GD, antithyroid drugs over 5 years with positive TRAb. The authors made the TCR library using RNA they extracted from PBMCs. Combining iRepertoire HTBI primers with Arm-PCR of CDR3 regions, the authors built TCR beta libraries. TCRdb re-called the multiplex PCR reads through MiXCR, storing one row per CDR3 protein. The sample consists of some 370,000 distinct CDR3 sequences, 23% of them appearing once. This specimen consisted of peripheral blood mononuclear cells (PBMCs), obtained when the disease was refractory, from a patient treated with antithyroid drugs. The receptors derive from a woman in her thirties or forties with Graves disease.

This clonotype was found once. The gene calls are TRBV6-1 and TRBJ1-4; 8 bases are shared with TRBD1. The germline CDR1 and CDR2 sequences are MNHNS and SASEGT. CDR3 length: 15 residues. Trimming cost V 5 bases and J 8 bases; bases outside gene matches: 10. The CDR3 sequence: CASSTLTGVNEKLFF. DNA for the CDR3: TGTGCCAGCAGTACGTTGACAGGGGTAAACGAAAAACTGTTTTTT.

As DNA, the CDR3 is TGTGCCAGCAGTGGAGGACAGGGGGCTATAGATACGCAGTATTTT. Encoded protein: CASSGGQGAIDTQYF. V and J are TRBV2 and TRBJ2-3, with 11 bases matching TRBD1. Germline V CDR1 and CDR2: SNHLY, FYNNEI. V lost 4 bases, J lost 5 bases, and 5 bases stayed unmatched. The CDR3 runs 15 residues.

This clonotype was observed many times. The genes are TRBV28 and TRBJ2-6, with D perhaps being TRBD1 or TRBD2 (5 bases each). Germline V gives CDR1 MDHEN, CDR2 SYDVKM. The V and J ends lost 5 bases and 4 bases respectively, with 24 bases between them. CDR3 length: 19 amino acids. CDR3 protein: CASSPPQGRALAGANVLTF. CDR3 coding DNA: TGTGCCAGCAGTCCCCCCCAGGGACGGGCATTAGCGGGGGCCAACGTCCTGACTTTC.

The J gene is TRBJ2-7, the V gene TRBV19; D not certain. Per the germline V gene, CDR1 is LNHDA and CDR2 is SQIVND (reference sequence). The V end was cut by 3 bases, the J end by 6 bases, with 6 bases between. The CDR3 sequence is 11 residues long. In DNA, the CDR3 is TGTGCCAGTAGTATGTGGGGCGAGCAGTACTTC. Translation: CASSMWGEQYF.

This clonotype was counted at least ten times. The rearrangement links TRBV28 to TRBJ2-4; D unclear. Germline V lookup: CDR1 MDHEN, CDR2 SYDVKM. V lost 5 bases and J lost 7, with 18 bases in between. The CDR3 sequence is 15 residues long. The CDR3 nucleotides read TGTGCCAGCAGTACCCCTTTACCCGACCGGAACATTCAGTACTTC. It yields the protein CASSTPLPDRNIQYF.

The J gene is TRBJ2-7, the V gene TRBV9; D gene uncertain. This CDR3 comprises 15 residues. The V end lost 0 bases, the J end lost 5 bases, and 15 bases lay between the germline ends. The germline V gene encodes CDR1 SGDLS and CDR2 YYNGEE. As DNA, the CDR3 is TGTGCCAGCAGCGTAGAAGCGAACGAAGGGAACGAGCAGTACTTC. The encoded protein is CASSVEANEGNEQYF.

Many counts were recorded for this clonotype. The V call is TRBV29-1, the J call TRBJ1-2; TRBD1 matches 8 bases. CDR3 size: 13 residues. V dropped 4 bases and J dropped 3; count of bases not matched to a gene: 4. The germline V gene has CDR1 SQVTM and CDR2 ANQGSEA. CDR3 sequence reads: CSVGPGQDYGYTF. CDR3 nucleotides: TGCAGCGTTGGCCCGGGACAGGACTATGGCTACACCTTC.

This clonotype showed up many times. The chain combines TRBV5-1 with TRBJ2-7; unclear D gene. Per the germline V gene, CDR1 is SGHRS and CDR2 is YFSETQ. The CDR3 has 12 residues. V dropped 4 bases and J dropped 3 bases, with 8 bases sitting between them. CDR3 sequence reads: CASSERDYEQYF. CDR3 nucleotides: TGCGCCAGCAGCGAAAGGGACTACGAGCAGTACTTC.

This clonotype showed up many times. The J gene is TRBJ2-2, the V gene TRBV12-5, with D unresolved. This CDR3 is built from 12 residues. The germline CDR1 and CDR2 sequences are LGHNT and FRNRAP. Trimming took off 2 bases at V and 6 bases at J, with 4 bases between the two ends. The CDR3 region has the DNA TGTGCTAGTGGTTTGTCATCCGGGGAGCTGTTTTTT. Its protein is CASGLSSGELFF.

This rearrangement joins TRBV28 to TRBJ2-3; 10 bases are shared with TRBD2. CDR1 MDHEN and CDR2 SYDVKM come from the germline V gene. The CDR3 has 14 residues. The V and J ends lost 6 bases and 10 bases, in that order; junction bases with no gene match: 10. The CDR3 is CASRNPLAGLAQYF. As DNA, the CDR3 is TGTGCCAGCAGGAATCCACTAGCGGGATTGGCGCAGTATTTT.

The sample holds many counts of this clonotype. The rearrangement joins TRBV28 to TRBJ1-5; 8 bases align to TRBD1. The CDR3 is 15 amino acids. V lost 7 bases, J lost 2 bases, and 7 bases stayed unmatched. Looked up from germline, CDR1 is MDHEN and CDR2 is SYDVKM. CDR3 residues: CASTTGGTGNQPQHF. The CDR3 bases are TGTGCCAGCACAACAGGGGGGACCGGCAATCAGCCCCAGCATTTT.

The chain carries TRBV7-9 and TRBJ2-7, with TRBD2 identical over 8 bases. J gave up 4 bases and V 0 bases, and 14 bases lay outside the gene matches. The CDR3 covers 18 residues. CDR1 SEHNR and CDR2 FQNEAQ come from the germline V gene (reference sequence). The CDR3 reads CASSLAPTREGRSYEQYF. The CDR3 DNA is TGTGCCAGCAGCTTAGCGCCTACCCGGGAGGGCCGGTCTTACGAGCAGTACTTC.

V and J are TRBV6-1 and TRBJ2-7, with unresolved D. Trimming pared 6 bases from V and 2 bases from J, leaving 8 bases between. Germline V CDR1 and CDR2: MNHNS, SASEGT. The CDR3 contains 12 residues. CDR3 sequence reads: CASRTPPYEQYF. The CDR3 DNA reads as TGTGCCAGCAGAACCCCCCCCTACGAGCAGTACTTC.

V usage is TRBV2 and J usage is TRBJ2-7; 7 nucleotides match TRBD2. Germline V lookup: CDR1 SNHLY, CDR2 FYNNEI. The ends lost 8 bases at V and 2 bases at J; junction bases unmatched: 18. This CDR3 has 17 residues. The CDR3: CASSPGTRLAGTYEQYF. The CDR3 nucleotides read TGTGCCAGCTCACCTGGGACCCGACTAGCAGGAACCTACGAGCAGTACTTC.